This T cell receptor (beta chain) comes out of a study of cytomegalovirus exposure and HLA in healthy donors. Findings and limits, study-wide: Generally TCR sequences proved uncommon, though certain public TCRs appeared in numerous donors.

CDR3 size: 16 residues. Germline-derived CDR1 and CDR2 are SGHDT and YYEEEE. Trimming took 2 bases from V and 4 from J, leaving 18 bases between them. PCR used 60 Vbeta primers and 13 Jbeta primers. Clones were read by immunoSEQ multiplex PCR, and TCRdb kept only the in-frame ones, dropping some. The top ten hold approximately 0.97% of the sample, which has around 130,000 clones, around 83% seen once. About this clone itself: Its antigen is undetermined.

The sample taken for sequencing was PBMCs. The sequence derives from a human donor in good health. The rearrangement uses TRBV5-6 and TRBJ2-5, with a tentative D call TRBD2 (5 bases). Here the CDR3 DNA reads TGTGCCAGCAGCTTTCATCCGGGGTGGAGGAGAGAGACCCAGTACTTC. Its protein is CASSFHPGWRRETQYF. The entire variable domain, with the rest obtained from reference TRBV5-6 and TRBJ2-5, is as follows: DAGVTQSPTHLIKTRGQQVTLRCSPKSGHDTVSWYQQALGQGPQFIFQYYEEEERQRGNFPDRFSGHQFPNYSSELNVNALLLGDSALYLCASSFHPGWRRETQYFGPGTRLLVL.